The 10 T cell receptor beta chains listed next were all sequenced from one sample in a study of shared clonotypes between healthy human individuals. TCRdb's table, derived via immunoSEQ multiplex PCR, lists solely in-frame clones and lacks some. The sample includes roughly 640,000 clones, approximately 79% of them seen just once. The sequencing sample was made of memory CD4+ T cells sorted from blood. Subset here: CD45RA-negative fraction. The receptors were sampled from a woman aged 25 to 39 in good health.

The chain has TRBV5-1 and TRBJ2-2; possible D gene TRBD1, 6 bases. The CDR3 contains 16 residues. Trimming removed 3 bases at V and 4 bases at J, with 16 bases between. Germline assignment: CDR1 SGHRS and CDR2 YFSETQ. The CDR3 sequence is CASSSAEQGPTGELFF. The DNA for the CDR3 is TGCGCCAGCAGCTCCGCCGAACAGGGACCCACCGGGGAGCTGTTTTTT.

As DNA, the CDR3 is TGTGCCAGCAGTTACTCTGGCAGGATCTATGGCTACACCTTC. Its translation is CASSYSGRIYGYTF. The chain couples TRBV6-5 to TRBJ1-2; no clear D gene. CDR1 is MNHEY, CDR2 SVGAGI, per germline. The germline V and J ends were trimmed by 0 bases and 4 bases, with 9 bases remaining between them. The CDR3 length is 14 residues.

This clone turned up a few times. Other DNA sequences from this sample encode an identical CDR3 as well. The chain carries TRBV14 and TRBJ2-3; D gene unclear. Germline CDR1 reads SGHDN; CDR2 reads FVKESK. The CDR3 spans 13 residues. V was trimmed by 1 base and J by 1 base, leaving 3 bases between them. As DNA, the CDR3 is TGTGCCAGCAGCCAAGCCGGCACAGATACGCAGTATTTT. Translation: CASSQAGTDTQYF.

The genes are TRBV6-5 and TRBJ1-2; 7 bases line up with TRBD1. With 5 bases clipped from V and 4 bases from J, the junction kept 7 bases outside the gene matches. The CDR3 totals 14 residues. Per germline, CDR1 MNHEY and CDR2 SVGAGI. The CDR3 here is CASSKGDSSYGYTF. The CDR3 nucleotides read TGTGCCAGCAGTAAAGGGGACAGCAGCTATGGCTACACCTTC.

The J gene is TRBJ2-2, the V gene TRBV7-9, with D unclear. This CDR3 is 15 amino acids long. Germline lookup yields CDR1 SEHNR and CDR2 FQNEAQ (reference sequence). The ends were cut back, 5 bases at V and 2 bases at J, with 12 bases in the middle. In DNA, the CDR3 is TGTGCCAGCAGCCTCGCAAACTCTAACACCGGGGAGCTGTTTTTT. Translating gives CASSLANSNTGELFF. Variable domain in full (rest from reference TRBV7-9 and TRBJ2-2): DTGVSQNPRHKITKRGQNVTFRCDPISEHNRLYWYRQTLGQGPEFLTYFQNEAQLEKSRLLSDRFSAERPKGSFSTLEIQRTEQGDSAMYLCASSLANSNTGELFFGEGSRLTVL.

The sample holds one count of this clone. The chain couples TRBV5-1 to TRBJ2-5; D may be TRBD1 or TRBD2 (5 bases each). Germline CDR1 is SGHRS and CDR2 is YFSETQ. CDR3 length: 15 amino acids. Trimming stripped 1 base from V and 3 bases from J, with 13 bases between. CDR3 in amino acids: CASSLRGGIEETQYF. CDR3 nucleotides: TGCGCCAGCAGCTTGCGTGGGGGAATCGAAGAGACCCAGTACTTC.

This clone was recorded once. The chain is built from TRBV27 and TRBJ1-2, with D unresolved. Germline V gives CDR1 MNHEY, CDR2 SMNVEV (reference sequence). Deletions cut 5 bases from V and 4 bases from J, with 14 bases between. The CDR3 spans 14 residues. The CDR3 spells CASSKRVEVYGYTF. The CDR3 DNA sequence: TGTGCCAGCAGTAAGCGGGTGGAGGTCTATGGCTACACCTTC.

The chain has TRBV18 and TRBJ1-6, with D possibly matching TRBD1 (5 bases). V was cut by 3 bases and J by 7 bases, with 13 bases left in between. Germline V gene sequence: CDR1 KGHSH, CDR2 LQKENI. The CDR3 has 15 residues. For the CDR3, the DNA is TGTGCCAGCTCACCTGACCCGGCAGGGAATTCACCCCTCCACTTT. Its protein is CASSPDPAGNSPLHF.

The chain carries TRBV28 and TRBJ2-2, with 9 nucleotides matching TRBD1. The V gene's germline CDR1 is MDHEN and CDR2 SYDVKM. The V gene end was trimmed by 4 bases and the J gene end by 7 bases; junction bases not matched to a gene: 7. The CDR3 runs to 15 residues. The CDR3 nucleotides read TGTGCCAGCAGTTCAGGGGACAGGGAGGACGGGGAGCTGTTTTTT. It codes for CASSSGDREDGELFF.

This sequence joins TRBV7-2 and TRBJ2-3, with D perhaps given as TRBD1 or TRBD2 (5 bases each). V lost 8 bases to trimming and J lost 4 bases, with 13 bases between them. Germline V gives CDR1 SGHTA, CDR2 FQGNSA. The CDR3 is 13 amino acids. The CDR3 sequence: CASRSGLPDTQYF. DNA for the CDR3: TGTGCCAGCCGTTCGGGGCTTCCAGATACGCAGTATTTT. Variable domain in full (rest from reference TRBV7-2 and TRBJ2-3): GAGVSQSPSNKVTEKGKDVELRCDPISGHTALYWYRQSLGQGLEFLIYFQGNSAPDKSGLPSDRFSAERTGGSVSTLTIQRTQQEDSAVYLCASRSGLPDTQYFGPGTRLTVL.